The sequence of this T cell receptor beta chain was determined in a study of blood T cell repertoires in COVID-19 (dated by TCRdb to about 2020). About the study as a whole: Collaborator samples came from the United States, Italy and Spain and covered acute and convalescent phases of COVID-19. The material from the prospective study consisted of cDNA or gDNA derived from T cells, B-cell-depleted T cells, or PBMCs. Deeply sampled blood TCRbeta repertoires from subjects exposed to, actively infected with, or recovered from COVID-19 were included in the dataset. The repertoires were released in a freely available public database intended as a resource for research on the immune response to SARS-CoV-2. The samples were drawn from the first 160 participants of the ongoing ImmuneRACE study and from more than 1,000 subjects provided by 6 global collaborators. A de-identified subject ID, COVID-19 status, age in years and sex were almost always included in the sample metadata. Where available, HLA class I and class II types were taken from metadata supplied by the sample provider and were not determined by assay-based typing. The research as a whole found: How much clinical and demographic metadata was included differed by source and by participant, and the metadata was provided uncurated.

Each collaborating institution followed its own protocols to collect whole blood in K2EDTA tubes. For TCRbeta analysis, collaborator samples were shipped as frozen whole blood, as isolated PBMCs, or as DNA extracted from either sample type. Notes on this clone: The antigen it recognizes is unknown. Base qualities are not provided; no much larger clone lies one nucleotide away.

From a lookup of the germline V gene, CDR1 and CDR2 are SGDLS and YYNGEE. Inclusive of the bounding cysteine and phenylalanine, the CDR3 is 15 residues long. Of all the DNA, just the CDR3 is kept, 45 bases in frame from base 1. V and J lose 4 bases and 3 bases, and a span of 16 bases separates them. TCRbeta CDR3 regions were amplified from genomic DNA using the immunoSEQ Assay, a bias-controlled multiplex PCR. As for how the authors treated the data: The number of nucleated cells in each sample was estimated by amplification of reference gene primers within the assay. To quantify the absolute abundance of each unique TCRbeta CDR3 rearrangement, sequence reads were collapsed and filtered. For each sample, productive Simpson clonality was calculated by taking the square root of Simpson's diversity index across productive rearrangements. TCRdb holds this immuneACCESS table with in-frame rearrangements only. Some clones are missing; in checked studies, unresolved V genes explain under half, and the rest has no known cause. The D gene and trimming were derived from the DNA, and the V and J assignments and clone size from that table. For this sample there are under 250,000 clones; over 75% appear just once. In total, the top ten clones hold more than 10% of the sample.

The clonotype comes from a human donor in a cohort sampled during active COVID-19. Specimen: peripheral blood. The chain is made from TRBV9 and TRBJ2-5; the best D guess is TRBD1, with 6 bases matching. Here is the DNA: TGTGCCAGCAGCAAAACTGGGGGCCGAGAAGAGACCCAGTACTTC. It codes for CASSKTGGREETQYF.